Listed here are 25 T cell receptor beta chains from one sample, sequenced in a study of T cell responses to AZD1222 COVID-19 vaccine. Method: immunoSEQ multiplex PCR; TCRdb's copy keeps in-frame clones and lacks some. The table shows 90,000 to 100,000 clones, with 85% to 90% occurring only once. The sequences come from peripheral blood, collected on day 0 of AZD1222 vaccination. The source of these receptors is an adult in good health.

This rearrangement joins TRBV5-1 to TRBJ2-1, with a tentative D call TRBD2 (6 bases). The CDR3 is 14 residues long. Germline CDR1 reads SGHRS; CDR2 reads YFSETQ. The germline V and J ends were trimmed by 5 bases and 0 bases, with 9 bases remaining between them. DNA for the CDR3: TGCGCCAGCAGGCGGGAATACTCCTACAATGAGCAGTTCTTC. Its translation is CASRREYSYNEQFF.

The chain uses TRBV7-2 and TRBJ1-1; unclear D gene. V lost 6 bases and J lost 1, with 3 bases in between. Germline values: CDR1 SGHTA, CDR2 FQGNSA. This CDR3 has 11 amino acids. The CDR3 sequence is CASSSNTEAFF. The CDR3, as DNA: TGTGCCAGCAGTTCGAACACTGAAGCTTTCTTT.

The chain recombines TRBV6-2 or TRBV6-3 with TRBJ2-7, with TRBD2 as a possible D gene (5 bases). This CDR3 has 15 residues. CDR1 and CDR2 from the germline V gene are MNHEY and SVGEGT. Trimming removed 5 bases from V and 0 bases from J, with 14 bases in between. CDR3: CASSTPRRSSYEQYF. CDR3 coding DNA: TGTGCCAGCAGTACCCCCCGGAGGTCCTCCTACGAGCAGTACTTC.

This clone was counted only a few times. Other DNA sequences within the sample encode an identical CDR3. The chain uses TRBV7-2 and TRBJ1-6; 8 bases are shared with TRBD1. CDR3 size: 15 residues. Germline V gene data show CDR1 as SGHTA and CDR2 as FQGNSA. The V segment lost 2 bases and the J segment 5 bases; nucleotides outside the gene matches: 2. CDR3 protein: CASSLRGQDNSPLHF. The CDR3 region has the DNA TGTGCCAGCAGCTTAAGGGGACAGGATAATTCACCCCTCCACTTT.

This CDR3 reads CASSRIEGGRRVGQYF. The CDR3 nucleotides read TGTGCCAGCAGCCGCATTGAGGGGGGCCGGCGGGTAGGGCAGTATTTT. The chain couples TRBV28 to TRBJ2-3; tentatively, D is TRBD1 or TRBD2 (6 bases each). The CDR3 spans 16 residues. Germline V gene lookup returns CDR1 MDHEN and CDR2 SYDVKM. V dropped 6 bases and J dropped 11 bases, with 27 bases sitting between them. The whole variable domain, filled in from reference TRBV28 and TRBJ2-3, reads DVKVTQSSRYLVKRTGEKVFLECVQDMDHENMFWYRQDPGLGLRLIYFSYDVKMKEKGDIPEGYSVSREKKERFSLILESASTNQTSMYLCASSRIEGGRRVGQYFGPGTRLTVL.

The CDR3: CASSYAASTDTQYF. The CDR3 DNA reads as TGTGCCAGCAGTTACGCTGCAAGCACAGATACGCAGTATTTT. The chain employs TRBV6-6 and TRBJ2-3; unclear D gene. CDR1 and CDR2 from the germline V gene are MNHNY and SVGAGI (reference sequence). The CDR3 covers 14 residues. V was pared by 2 bases and J by 0 bases, with 6 bases between.

The V call is TRBV18, the J call TRBJ2-5; the D gene is possibly TRBD2 (6 bases). Trimming left V 1 base short and J 5 bases short, with 11 bases between. Germline V lookup: CDR1 KGHSH, CDR2 LQKENI. This CDR3 contains 14 residues. CDR3 protein: CASSPRVEGETQYF. In DNA, the CDR3 is TGTGCCAGCTCACCACGGGTGGAGGGCGAGACCCAGTACTTC.

This chain joins TRBV28 and TRBJ2-1; D possibly uses TRBD1 or TRBD2 (5 bases each). Between the trimmed V and J ends, which lost 8 bases and 3 bases, there was a span of 11 bases. This CDR3 contains 13 residues. The germline V gene encodes CDR1 MDHEN and CDR2 SYDVKM. The CDR3 sequence is CASERDLYNEQFF. CDR3 nucleotide sequence: TGTGCCAGCGAAAGGGACCTCTACAATGAGCAGTTCTTC.

This clone was picked up one time. The chain couples TRBV7-8 to TRBJ2-1, with 13 bases aligning to TRBD2. Germline V gene lookup returns CDR1 SGHVS and CDR2 FQNEAQ. CDR3 length equals 15 residues. Losses at the gene ends were 4 bases for V and 7 bases for J; bases not matched to a gene: 4. The CDR3 nucleotides are TGTGCCAGCAGCTCTGGACTAGCGGGAGTGAATGAGCAGTTCTTC. It yields the protein CASSSGLAGVNEQFF. The entire variable domain, with the rest obtained from reference TRBV7-8 and TRBJ2-1, is as follows: GAGVSQSPRYKVAKRGQDVALRCDPISGHVSLFWYQQALGQGPEFLTYFQNEAQLDKSGLPSDRFFAERPEGSVSTLKIQRTQQEDSAVYLCASSSGLAGVNEQFFGPGTRLTVL.

The chain carries TRBV9 and TRBJ2-3; 8 nucleotides align to TRBD2. Germline lookup yields CDR1 SGDLS and CDR2 YYNGEE. The CDR3 spans 16 residues. V lost 3 bases, J lost 8 bases, and 14 bases stayed unmatched. Here the CDR3 reads CASSAAGTSLYGTQYF. The CDR3 DNA sequence: TGTGCCAGCAGCGCTGCCGGGACTAGTCTCTACGGTACGCAGTATTTT.

The chain has TRBV19 and TRBJ1-2; 7 nucleotides align to TRBD1. The CDR3 has 14 amino acids. The germline V gene has CDR1 LNHDA and CDR2 SQIVND (reference sequence). The junction had 6 bases not matched to a gene; V was cut back by 7 bases and J by 1 base. The CDR3 reads CASKAGDSNYGYTF. In nucleotides, the CDR3 is TGTGCCAGTAAGGCGGGGGACAGTAACTATGGCTACACCTTC.

The chain has TRBV9 and TRBJ2-3; D is unresolved. This CDR3 contains 13 residues. Germline loops: CDR1 SGDLS, CDR2 YYNGEE. V was clipped by 0 bases and J by 2 bases, with 4 bases between them. CDR3: CASSVVTTDTQYF. CDR3 sequence (DNA): TGTGCCAGCAGCGTAGTCACCACAGATACGCAGTATTTT.

In this sample, this clone turned up once. This chain connects TRBV7-9 to TRBJ1-4, with 7 bases lining up with TRBD1. Germline CDR1 reads SEHNR; CDR2 reads FQNEAQ (reference sequence). The CDR3 extends over 18 amino acids. The ends lost 2 bases at V and 0 bases at J; junction bases unmatched: 9. The CDR3 nucleotides are TGTGCCAGCAGCTTAATAACAGGGGTAGTCTCAACTAATGAAAAACTGTTTTTT. This sequence encodes CASSLITGVVSTNEKLFF. Drawing the rest from reference TRBV7-9 and TRBJ1-4, the complete variable domain is DTGVSQNPRHKITKRGQNVTFRCDPISEHNRLYWYRQTLGQGPEFLTYFQNEAQLEKSRLLSDRFSAERPKGSFSTLEIQRTEQGDSAMYLCASSLITGVVSTNEKLFFGSGTQLSVL.

This chain connects TRBV9 to TRBJ2-3; 9 nucleotides agree with TRBD2. This CDR3 spans 16 amino acids. The junction had 6 bases not matched to a gene; V was cut back by 0 bases and J by 4 bases. The germline gives CDR1 SGDLS, CDR2 YYNGEE. The DNA of the CDR3 is TGTGCCAGCAGCGTAGTGGCGGGAGGGCTCTCAGATACGCAGTATTTT. Translated, it gives CASSVVAGGLSDTQYF.

In its sample, this clone was seen once. The chain joins TRBV19 to TRBJ1-1; D possibly corresponds to TRBD1 (6 bases). The length of the CDR3 is 15 residues. The V end lost 5 bases, the J end lost 1 base, and 14 bases lay between the germline ends. Germline CDR1 LNHDA, CDR2 SQIVND (reference sequence). Here the CDR3 reads CASSHLDRPNTEAFF. The CDR3 DNA reads as TGTGCCAGTAGTCATCTTGACAGGCCGAACACTGAAGCTTTCTTT.

V and J are TRBV30 and TRBJ2-2, with 8 bases that match TRBD2. V shed 1 base, J shed 8 bases, and the junction held 15 bases outside the gene matches. The CDR3 length is 17 residues. Germline CDR1 reads GTSNPN; CDR2 reads SVGIG (reference sequence). The CDR3, as DNA: TGTGCCTGGAGTGGCCTCTCCGGGACTAGGCCCAGGGGGGAGCTGTTTTTT. Protein sequence: CAWSGLSGTRPRGELFF. Drawing the rest from reference TRBV30 and TRBJ2-2, the complete variable domain is SQTIHQWPATLVQPVGSPLSLECTVEGTSNPNLYWYRQAAGRGLQLLFYSVGIGQISSEVPQNLSASRPQDRQFILSSKKLLLSDSGFYLCAWSGLSGTRPRGELFFGEGSRLTVL.

The chain recombines TRBV4-1 with TRBJ2-3; no clear D gene. This CDR3 is built from 14 residues. Between the trimmed V and J ends, which lost 1 base and 0 bases, there was a span of 5 bases. Germline assignment: CDR1 MGHRA and CDR2 YSYEKL. CDR3 nucleotides: TGCGCCAGCAGCCAAGCGGCGAGCACAGATACGCAGTATTTT. Translation: CASSQAASTDTQYF.

The gene calls are TRBV18 and TRBJ1-1, with D possibly TRBD1 on 6 matching bases. Looked up from germline, CDR1 is KGHSH and CDR2 is LQKENI. This CDR3 contains 14 residues. V shed 5 bases and J shed 6 bases, with 16 bases lying between them. The CDR3, as DNA: TGTGCCAGCTCAGAACTACAGGGCCAAGCTGAAGCTTTCTTT. This codes for CASSELQGQAEAFF.

The chain recombines TRBV28 with TRBJ1-3; the D is unclear. The V and J ends lost 0 bases and 2 bases respectively, with 5 bases between them. The CDR3 covers 14 residues. Germline CDR1 and CDR2: MDHEN and SYDVKM. The CDR3: CASSLWTAGNTIYF. In DNA, the CDR3 is TGTGCCAGCAGTTTATGGACGGCTGGAAACACCATATATTTT.

This chain links TRBV2 with TRBJ1-4; TRBD1 is a possible D gene (5 bases). V shed 9 bases and J shed 4 bases, with 12 bases lying between them. CDR3 length: 13 residues. The germline CDR1 and CDR2 sequences are SNHLY and FYNNEI. The CDR3 coding sequence is TGTGCCAGTAGGCGGGACCTTAATGAAAAACTGTTTTTT. This encodes CASRRDLNEKLFF.

The V and J genes are TRBV5-1 and TRBJ2-2; D is perhaps TRBD2 (6 bases). The CDR3 has 14 amino acids. V was trimmed by 6 bases and J by 0 bases, leaving 9 bases between them. Germline loops: CDR1 SGHRS, CDR2 YFSETQ. The CDR3 here is CASKEGTNTGELFF. The CDR3 nucleotides are TGCGCCAGCAAGGAGGGGACGAACACCGGGGAGCTGTTTTTT.

The chain combines TRBV30 with TRBJ1-2; D call uncertain. This CDR3 is 12 amino acids long. Trimming stripped 5 bases from V and 2 bases from J, with 9 bases between. Per germline, CDR1 GTSNPN and CDR2 SVGIG (reference sequence). DNA of the CDR3: TGTGCCTGGTGGGAGCAAAACTATGGCTACACCTTC. Its translation: CAWWEQNYGYTF.

This clone was observed once. The chain uses TRBV5-1 and TRBJ1-1; 7 nucleotides line up with TRBD1. Germline CDR1 and CDR2: SGHRS and YFSETQ. This CDR3 contains 14 residues. The V segment lost 4 bases and the J segment 3 bases; nucleotides outside the gene matches: 6. CDR3 loop: CASSPDRSHTEAFF. In DNA, the CDR3 is TGCGCCAGCAGCCCGGACAGGAGTCACACTGAAGCTTTCTTT.

Of note for this clone: One junction end disagrees with the germline gene, perhaps due to a read error. The chain carries TRBV15 and TRBJ1-2, with D uncertain. The CDR3 totals 12 residues. The germline CDR1 and CDR2 sequences are LNHNV and YYDKDF (reference sequence). The CDR3 here is CATSRDRESTAF. The DNA of the CDR3 is TGTGCCACCAGCAGAGATAGGGAATCTACGGCCTTC.

The CDR3 bases are TGTGCCAGCAGCTTCGACAGGGTTGGCGGAAACACCATATATTTT. Protein: CASSFDRVGGNTIYF. The chain links TRBV7-8 to TRBJ1-3, with 7 positions matching TRBD1. After removal of 3 bases from V and 4 bases from J, the junction contained 6 bases not matched to a gene. Germline V gene data show CDR1 as SGHVS and CDR2 as FQNEAQ. This CDR3 contains 15 residues.